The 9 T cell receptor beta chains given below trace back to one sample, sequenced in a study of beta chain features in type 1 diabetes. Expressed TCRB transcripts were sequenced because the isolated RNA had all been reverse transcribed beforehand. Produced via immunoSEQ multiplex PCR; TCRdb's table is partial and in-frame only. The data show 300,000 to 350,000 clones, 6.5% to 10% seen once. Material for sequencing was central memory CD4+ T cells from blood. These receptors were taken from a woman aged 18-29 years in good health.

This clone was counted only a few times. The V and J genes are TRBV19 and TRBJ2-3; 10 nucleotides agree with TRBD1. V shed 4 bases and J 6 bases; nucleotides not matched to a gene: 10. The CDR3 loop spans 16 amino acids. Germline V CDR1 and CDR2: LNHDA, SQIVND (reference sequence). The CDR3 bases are TGTGCCAGTAGTACGACCGGGACAGGGGCCTTGGATACGCAGTATTTT. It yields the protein CASSTTGTGALDTQYF.

CDR3 DNA: TGTGCCAGCAGCTTCCCTGGCTACGAGCAGTACTTC. This translates into CASSFPGYEQYF. The chain links TRBV5-4 to TRBJ2-7, with D unclear. The length of the CDR3 is 12 residues. The germline V gene encodes CDR1 SGHNT and CDR2 YYREEE (reference sequence). With 2 bases removed from V and 3 bases from J, the gap between germline ends came to 6 bases.

CDR3 sequence: CASSDPYTGELFF. The CDR3 region has the DNA TGTGCCAGCAGTGACCCCTACACCGGGGAGCTGTTTTTT. V usage is TRBV6-4 and J usage is TRBJ2-2; D ambiguous. The CDR3 covers 13 residues. In germline, CDR1 is MRHNA, CDR2 SNTAGT. The V and J ends lost 2 bases and 3 bases respectively, with 4 bases between them.

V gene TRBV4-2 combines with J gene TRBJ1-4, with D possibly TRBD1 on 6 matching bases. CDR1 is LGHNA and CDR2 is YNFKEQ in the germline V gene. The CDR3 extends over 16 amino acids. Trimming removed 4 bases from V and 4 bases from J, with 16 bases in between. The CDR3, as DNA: TGTGCCAGCAGCCGGGGAACTAGGGGGATTAATGAAAAACTGTTTTTT. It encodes CASSRGTRGINEKLFF.

CDR3 region: CSVVRLAGYQETQYF. The CDR3 bases are TGCAGCGTTGTTCGGCTAGCGGGTTACCAAGAGACCCAGTACTTC. The genes are TRBV29-1 and TRBJ2-5, with 8 positions matching TRBD2. J lost 0 bases, V lost 4 bases, and 7 bases had no gene match. Germline assignment: CDR1 SQVTM and CDR2 ANQGSEA. This CDR3 is 15 amino acids long.

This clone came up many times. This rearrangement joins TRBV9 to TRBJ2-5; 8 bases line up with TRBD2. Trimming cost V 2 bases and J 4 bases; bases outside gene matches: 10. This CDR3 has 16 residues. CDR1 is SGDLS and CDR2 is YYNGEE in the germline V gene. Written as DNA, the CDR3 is TGTGCCAGCAGCGTTACAGCGGGAGCCCGGGGAGAGACCCAGTACTTC. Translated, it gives CASSVTAGARGETQYF.

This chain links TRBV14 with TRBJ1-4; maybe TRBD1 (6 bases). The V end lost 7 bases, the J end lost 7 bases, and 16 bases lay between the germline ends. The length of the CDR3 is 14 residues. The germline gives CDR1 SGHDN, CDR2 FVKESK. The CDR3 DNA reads TGTGCCAGCAACAAAGGGGGGGTAGGTGAAAAACTGTTTTTT. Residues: CASNKGGVGEKLFF.

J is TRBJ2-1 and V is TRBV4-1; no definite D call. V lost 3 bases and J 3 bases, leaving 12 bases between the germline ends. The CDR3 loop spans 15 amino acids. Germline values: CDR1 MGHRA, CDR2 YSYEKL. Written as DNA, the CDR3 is TGCGCCAGCAGCCACGGTTTGGCAGTCTACAATGAGCAGTTCTTC. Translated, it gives CASSHGLAVYNEQFF.

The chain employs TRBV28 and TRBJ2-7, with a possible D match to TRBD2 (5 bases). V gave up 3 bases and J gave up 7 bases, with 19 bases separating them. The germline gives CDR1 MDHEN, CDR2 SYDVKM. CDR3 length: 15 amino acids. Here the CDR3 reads CASSLHLAKVWEQYF. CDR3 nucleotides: TGTGCCAGCAGTTTGCATCTAGCAAAGGTTTGGGAGCAGTACTTC.